The 14 T cell receptor beta chains listed next were all sequenced from one sample in a study of cytomegalovirus exposure and HLA in healthy donors. PCR used 60 Vbeta primers and 13 Jbeta primers. This table comes from immunoSEQ multiplex PCR, and its TCRdb copy is limited to in-frame clones, with some not included. The table lists about 120,000 clones, 81% of them singletons. The specimen sequenced was PBMCs. Source of these receptors: a woman aged 40 to 50 in good health and CMV-seronegative.

The V and J genes are TRBV19 and TRBJ1-1; the D is unclear. V lost 1 base to trimming and J lost 2 bases, with 8 bases between them. Germline V gene lookup returns CDR1 LNHDA and CDR2 SQIVND (reference sequence). CDR3 length: 14 amino acids. CDR3 residues: CASSIGLINTEAFF. The CDR3 DNA sequence: TGTGCCAGTAGTATAGGACTGATAAACACTGAAGCTTTCTTT.

This clone was counted once. The DNA for the CDR3 is TGTGCCAGCAGCTTAGGAGGACTCGGTCAGACCCAGTACTTC. The encoded protein is CASSLGGLGQTQYF. V usage is TRBV7-3 and J usage is TRBJ2-5; possible D gene TRBD2, 5 bases. Trimming removed 2 bases from V and 6 bases from J, with 13 bases in between. This CDR3 contains 14 residues. Germline V gives CDR1 SGHTA, CDR2 FQGTGA.

V is TRBV10-1 and J is TRBJ2-1; 8 bases align to TRBD2. CDR1 is WNHNN, CDR2 SYGVQD, per germline (reference sequence). The CDR3 runs 17 residues. With V trimmed by 5 bases and J by 4 bases, 13 bases remained unmatched. The CDR3 DNA reads TGCGCCAGCAGTCAGGATAAGGGGACTAGGGTATACAATGAGCAGTTCTTC. Its protein is CASSQDKGTRVYNEQFF.

The rearrangement links TRBV7-9 to TRBJ2-3; 8 positions match TRBD1. This CDR3 contains 16 residues. CDR1 is SEHNR, CDR2 FQNEAQ, per germline (reference sequence). After removal of 5 bases from V and 0 bases from J, the junction contained 7 bases not matched to a gene. The CDR3 coding sequence is TGTGCCAGCAGCCGCCTCGGACAGGGCAGCACAGATACGCAGTATTTT. It translates to CASSRLGQGSTDTQYF.

This sequence joins TRBV4-1 and TRBJ2-7, with no clear D. Germline V gives CDR1 MGHRA, CDR2 YSYEKL. The CDR3 contains 14 residues. V was shortened by 0 bases and J by 0 bases, with 6 bases between the two germline ends. The DNA of the CDR3 is TGCGCCAGCAGCCAAGAATCAGTCTCCTACGAGCAGTACTTC. It specifies CASSQESVSYEQYF.

This chain connects TRBV9 to TRBJ2-3; maybe TRBD2 (7 bases). Trimming stripped 4 bases from V and 0 bases from J, with 9 bases between. Germline V gene lookup returns CDR1 SGDLS and CDR2 YYNGEE. The CDR3 length is 14 residues. The CDR3 sequence is CASSRGASTDTQYF. The CDR3, as DNA: TGTGCCAGCAGCCGGGGGGCTAGCACAGATACGCAGTATTTT.

The chain employs TRBV30 and TRBJ1-2; D may be TRBD1 (5 bases). V lost 6 bases to trimming and J lost 4 bases, with 12 bases between them. The V gene's germline CDR1 is GTSNPN and CDR2 SVGIG (reference sequence). This CDR3 region has 12 residues. The CDR3 sequence: CACQWGGYGYTF. Written as DNA, the CDR3 is TGTGCCTGCCAGTGGGGGGGCTATGGCTACACCTTC.

The table lists this clone with a few counts. V is TRBV2 and J is TRBJ1-2, with 8 bases matching TRBD1. The CDR3 has 12 amino acids. The germline gives CDR1 SNHLY, CDR2 FYNNEI. V shed 9 bases, J shed 3 bases, and the junction held 3 bases outside the gene matches. CDR3 sequence reads: CASTDRDYGYTF. Written as DNA, the CDR3 is TGTGCCAGTACGGACAGGGACTATGGCTACACCTTC.

The chain is built from TRBV7-2 and TRBJ2-3, with D possibly TRBD1 on 5 matching bases. Deletions cut 5 bases from V and 0 bases from J, with 12 bases between. CDR3 size: 15 residues. Germline assignment: CDR1 SGHTA and CDR2 FQGNSA. The CDR3 spells CASSPPQGSTDTQYF. CDR3 coding DNA: TGTGCCAGCAGCCCTCCCCAGGGTAGCACAGATACGCAGTATTTT.

This clone came up once. The CDR3 spells CASSIQGASSYEQYF. The CDR3, as DNA: TGTGCCAGTAGTATTCAGGGGGCCTCCTCCTACGAGCAGTACTTC. The rearrangement links TRBV19 to TRBJ2-7, with 8 nucleotides matching TRBD1. V shed 3 bases, J shed 0 bases, and the junction held 4 bases outside the gene matches. CDR1 LNHDA and CDR2 SQIVND come from the germline V gene (reference sequence). The CDR3 loop spans 15 amino acids.

This clone is a singleton in its sample. The J gene is TRBJ2-1, the V gene TRBV7-9; 10 bases fit TRBD2. This CDR3 is 14 amino acids long. V shed 4 bases and J 6 bases; nucleotides not matched to a gene: 3. Germline V gives CDR1 SEHNR, CDR2 FQNEAQ (reference sequence). The CDR3 nucleotides read TGTGCCAGCAGCTGGACTAGCGGAGTCAATGAGCAGTTCTTC. Its translation is CASSWTSGVNEQFF.

This rearrangement joins TRBV18 to TRBJ2-1; D is possibly TRBD1 (6 bases). The CDR3 has 14 amino acids. Trimming left V 2 bases short and J 3 bases short, with 8 bases between. CDR1 is KGHSH, CDR2 LQKENI, per germline. The CDR3, as DNA: TGTGCCAGCTCACCATCAGGGGTCTACAATGAGCAGTTCTTC. Protein product: CASSPSGVYNEQFF.

In its sample, this clone was seen once. The chain couples TRBV11-3 to TRBJ2-5, with D possibly TRBD1 on 7 matching bases. The CDR3 length is 14 residues. Trimming left V 5 bases short and J 2 bases short, with 12 bases between. Germline V lookup: CDR1 SGHNT, CDR2 YENEEA. CDR3 in DNA: TGTGCCAGCAGCCGCGGGACAGCTCAAGAGACCCAGTACTTC. Translating it yields CASSRGTAQETQYF.

This clone was observed a single time. The V call is TRBV6-1, the J call TRBJ1-5; D not resolved. Germline CDR1 and CDR2: MNHNS and SASEGT. V shed 4 bases and J shed 0 bases, with 7 bases lying between them. The CDR3 is 14 residues long. The CDR3 DNA sequence: TGTGCCAGCAGTGCCCAGGTTAGCAATCAGCCCCAGCATTTT. This sequence encodes CASSAQVSNQPQHF.